This entry lists 21 T cell receptor beta chains sequenced from one sample in a study of blood T cell repertoires in COVID-19. TCRdb's copy holds only in-frame clones and misses some; the assay was immunoSEQ multiplex PCR. This sample yields about 87,000 clones, of which approximately 86% are seen a single time; roughly 3% belongs to the top ten. Specimen: peripheral blood. Receptor source: a woman of 80 years or more with COVID-19, enrolled during active disease.

The chain is built from TRBV19 and TRBJ2-6; a possible D gene is TRBD2 (6 bases). V shed 6 bases and J shed 1 base, with 13 bases lying between them. This CDR3 has 16 residues. Germline CDR1 is LNHDA and CDR2 is SQIVND (reference sequence). As DNA, the CDR3 is TGTGCCAGTAGCTTCGGGACTCCTTCTGGGGCCAACGTCCTGACTTTC. It specifies CASSFGTPSGANVLTF.

This clone turned up a few times. The chain employs TRBV15 and TRBJ2-1; 8 nucleotides match TRBD2. Germline assignment: CDR1 LNHNV and CDR2 YYDKDF (reference sequence). V was pared by 1 base and J by 9 bases, with 11 bases of the junction left unmatched. The CDR3 is made up of 16 amino acids. The CDR3 sequence: CATSRGRTSRSLEQFF. CDR3 nucleotides: TGTGCCACCAGCAGAGGCAGGACTAGCCGATCTCTTGAGCAGTTCTTC.

The chain recombines TRBV18 with TRBJ1-5, with 8 bases matching TRBD1. The V and J ends lost 2 bases and 5 bases, in that order; junction bases with no gene match: 2. The CDR3 consists of 14 residues. Germline assignment: CDR1 KGHSH and CDR2 LQKENI. The CDR3 sequence: CASSPGQGHQPQHF. The DNA for the CDR3 is TGTGCCAGCTCACCAGGACAGGGACATCAGCCCCAGCATTTT.

CDR3 DNA: TGTGCCAGCAGCAAATCATACGGGGAGCGGGAGGGCCGGTCCTACGAGCAGTACTTC. It encodes CASSKSYGEREGRSYEQYF. The V gene is TRBV21-1, the J gene TRBJ2-7; the table calls TRBD2, which could not be checked here. TRBV21-1 is a listed pseudogene. The CDR3 has 19 residues.

This clone was observed a few times. The chain combines TRBV28 with TRBJ1-2; TRBD1 is a possible D gene (5 bases). V lost 11 bases and J 8 bases, leaving 12 bases between the germline ends. There are 10 residues in the CDR3. Germline-derived CDR1 and CDR2 are MDHEN and SYDVKM. The CDR3 nucleotides are TGTGCCTCCCGCCGGGGGGGCTACACCTTC. Amino acids: CASRRGGYTF.

The chain couples TRBV5-1 to TRBJ1-2; a weak D match, TRBD1 (6 bases). Between the trimmed V and J ends, which lost 0 bases and 4 bases, there was a span of 16 bases. The germline CDR1 and CDR2 sequences are SGHRS and YFSETQ. This CDR3 has 16 residues. The CDR3 reads CASSLATGLSSYGYTF. In DNA form, the CDR3 reads TGCGCCAGCAGCTTGGCTACAGGGCTCTCATCCTATGGCTACACCTTC.

The gene calls are TRBV15 and TRBJ2-1; 14 bases are shared with TRBD2. The CDR3 runs 18 residues. V trimming: 1 base; J trimming: 3 bases; junction bases outside the gene matches: 5. Per germline, CDR1 LNHNV and CDR2 YYDKDF (reference sequence). The DNA of the CDR3 is TGTGCCACCAGCAGAGCTGGGACTAGCGGGAGCTTCTACAATGAGCAGTTCTTC. It is translated as CATSRAGTSGSFYNEQFF.

A few counts support this clone. V and J are TRBV18 and TRBJ2-7; D unresolved. Trimming took off 3 bases at V and 2 bases at J, with 5 bases between the two ends. The CDR3 has 12 residues. Per the germline V gene, CDR1 is KGHSH and CDR2 is LQKENI. The CDR3 reads CASSPNTYEQYF. In nucleotides, the CDR3 is TGTGCCAGCTCACCCAACACCTACGAGCAGTACTTC.

The V and J genes are TRBV5-1 and TRBJ2-5; weak D call: TRBD2 (5 bases). Looked up from germline, CDR1 is SGHRS and CDR2 is YFSETQ. Trimming removed 4 bases at V and 5 bases at J, with 15 bases between. CDR3 size: 14 residues. The CDR3 sequence is CASSHPGVRETQYF. The CDR3 DNA sequence: TGCGCCAGCAGCCACCCCGGGGTCCGGGAGACCCAGTACTTC.

The chain carries TRBV11-1 and TRBJ2-7, with D maybe TRBD1 (5 bases). The V gene lost 6 bases and the J gene lost 3 bases, with 18 bases spanning the gap. Per the germline V gene, CDR1 is SGHAT and CDR2 is FQDESV (reference sequence). CDR3 length equals 15 residues. This CDR3 reads CASSPRQHPNYEQYF. The CDR3 bases are TGTGCCAGCAGTCCAAGACAGCATCCAAACTACGAGCAGTACTTC.

The genes are TRBV29-1 and TRBJ1-1; TRBD1 matches 7 bases. Germline V gene sequence: CDR1 SQVTM, CDR2 ANQGSEA. After removal of 6 bases from V and 3 bases from J, the junction contained 13 bases not matched to a gene. This CDR3 is 15 amino acids long. The CDR3 DNA reads TGCAGCGTAGGTAGGTCAGGGGGAATGGACACTGAAGCTTTCTTT. Its translation: CSVGRSGGMDTEAFF.

In its sample, this clone was seen a few times. This chain links TRBV7-9 with TRBJ1-1; the match to TRBD1 covers 8 bases. CDR1 and CDR2 (germline): SEHNR, FQNEAQ (reference sequence). Trimming removed 5 bases from V and 0 bases from J; junction bases left unmatched: 5. This CDR3 spans 15 amino acids. The CDR3 DNA follows: TGTGCCAGCAGCCCCCGGGGACAGGTGAACACTGAAGCTTTCTTT. Translating it yields CASSPRGQVNTEAFF.

The chain combines TRBV29-1 with TRBJ1-1, with TRBD1 matching over 8 bases. Germline CDR1 is SQVTM and CDR2 is ANQGSEA. The CDR3 totals 13 residues. V lost 3 bases and J lost 6; bases outside the gene matches: 6. CDR3 amino acids: CSVEVTGDSEAFF. The CDR3 coding sequence is TGCAGCGTTGAGGTGACAGGGGACTCTGAAGCTTTCTTT.

The chain uses TRBV19 and TRBJ1-6; no clear D gene. This CDR3 spans 16 amino acids. The V end was cut by 3 bases, the J end by 5 bases, with 14 bases between. Germline V lookup: CDR1 LNHDA, CDR2 SQIVND (reference sequence). The CDR3 loop reads CASSMGLGKDNSPLHF. The DNA of the CDR3 is TGTGCCAGTAGTATGGGCCTCGGGAAGGATAATTCACCCCTCCACTTT.

The chain joins TRBV1 to TRBJ2-3; TRBD2 is taken as the D call from the table, unchecked against the DNA. TRBV1 is shown as a pseudogene. The CDR3 runs to 18 residues. The CDR3 here is CTSSPGTSGRESTDTQYF. DNA for the CDR3: TGCACCAGCAGCCCCGGGACTAGCGGGAGGGAGAGCACAGATACGCAGTATTTT.

The chain uses TRBV10-3 and TRBJ1-4; TRBD1 is a possible D gene (6 bases). The CDR3 contains 16 residues. Germline CDR1 and CDR2: ENHRY and SYGVKD. V was trimmed by 0 bases and J by 4 bases, leaving 12 bases between them. CDR3 DNA: TGTGCCATCAGTGAGTCTGAGGGGGACGGTAATGAAAAACTGTTTTTT. Protein: CAISESEGDGNEKLFF.

This rearrangement joins TRBV25-1 to TRBJ1-2; D is ambiguous. Germline assignment: CDR1 MGHDK and CDR2 SYGVNS. The CDR3 consists of 13 residues. V dropped 3 bases and J dropped 2 bases, with 7 bases sitting between them. CDR3 region: CASSDPVNYGYTF. CDR3 nucleotide sequence: TGTGCCAGCAGTGATCCGGTCAACTATGGCTACACCTTC.

The chain carries TRBV6-6 and TRBJ2-5, with D tentatively TRBD2 (5 bases). This CDR3 comprises 12 residues. Between the trimmed V and J ends, which lost 10 bases and 5 bases, there was a span of 14 bases. The germline V gene encodes CDR1 MNHNY and CDR2 SVGAGI (reference sequence). CDR3 nucleotides: TGTGCCACCCTCGGGCCGGGGGAGACCCAGTACTTC. This gives the protein CATLGPGETQYF.

The chain couples TRBV28 to TRBJ2-7; TRBD1 matches at 8 bases. With V trimmed by 6 bases and J by 3 bases, 7 bases remained unmatched. The CDR3 loop spans 14 amino acids. Germline V CDR1 and CDR2: MDHEN, SYDVKM. CDR3 coding DNA: TGTGCCAGCAGCACCCTCGGACAGGGCTACGAGCAGTACTTC. The encoded protein is CASSTLGQGYEQYF.

This clone is a singleton in its sample. This rearrangement joins TRBV10-3 to TRBJ2-7, with 7 bases that match TRBD2. The germline CDR1 and CDR2 sequences are ENHRY and SYGVKD. This CDR3 is 15 amino acids long. With 7 bases clipped from V and 2 bases from J, the junction kept 11 bases outside the gene matches. CDR3 residues: CAITSEPSGTYEQYF. The DNA for the CDR3 is TGTGCCATCACTTCCGAACCTAGCGGTACCTACGAGCAGTACTTC.

The chain has TRBV27 and TRBJ1-1, with D perhaps TRBD1 (5 bases). The CDR3 is 17 amino acids. Trimming took off 2 bases at V and 1 base at J, with 17 bases between the two ends. CDR1 is MNHEY and CDR2 is SMNVEV in the germline V gene (reference sequence). The CDR3 DNA sequence: TGTGCCAGCAGTTTACCCCCGTTAGGACAAAAGAACACTGAAGCTTTCTTT. Its protein is CASSLPPLGQKNTEAFF.